Each of the 22 T cell receptor beta chains below was sequenced from the same sample in a study of identical twins (dated by TCRdb to the mid-2010s). The protocol used for the library was 5' RACE. The reads were generated on an Illumina HiSeq 2000. TCRdb trimmed the raw reads at Q25, called clones with MiXCR and kept productive beta chains. Entries are consolidated by CDR3 protein sequence, retaining the most common genes and DNA. The sample profile shows 200,000 to 250,000 distinct CDR3 sequences; 5.5% to 7% of them were found once. The ten largest clones add up to 3.5% to 4% of the sample. The sample was also linked to a second study, of yellow fever vaccine responses in identical twins.

The source material was memory (CD45RO+) T cells sorted from blood. Taken with the paper, the label for cell subset or site translates to: CD45RO+ enriched T cells. Receptor source: a woman younger than 30 in good health.

The sample holds a few counts of this clonotype. V is TRBV5-6 and J is TRBJ1-1; 7 bases align to TRBD1. CDR3 size: 13 residues. Germline V gene data show CDR1 as SGHDT and CDR2 as YYEEEE. Losses at the gene ends were 4 bases for V and 11 bases for J; bases not matched to a gene: 11. The DNA of the CDR3 is TGTGCCAGCAGCCGAGGACAGGAGGTTAGCGCTTTCTTT. This encodes CASSRGQEVSAFF.

The J gene is TRBJ2-5, the V gene TRBV7-3, with D tentatively TRBD1 or TRBD2 (5 bases each). Germline V gene data show CDR1 as SGHTA and CDR2 as FQGTGA. CDR3 length equals 14 residues. Between the trimmed V and J ends, which lost 5 bases and 0 bases, there was a span of 10 bases. The DNA for the CDR3 is TGTGCCAGCAGCCCCACGGGACACCAAGAGACCCAGTACTTC. Translating gives CASSPTGHQETQYF.

The chain combines TRBV2 with TRBJ2-7; D is perhaps TRBD2 (5 bases). CDR3 length: 13 residues. Germline V gene lookup returns CDR1 SNHLY and CDR2 FYNNEI. V was trimmed by 4 bases and J by 4 bases, leaving 11 bases between them. CDR3 sequence (DNA): TGTGCCAGCAGTGTAGCGCTAGCTTACGAGCAGTACTTC. This encodes CASSVALAYEQYF.

This clonotype was picked up a small number of times. The chain couples TRBV20-1 to TRBJ2-1, with D unresolved. The CDR3 length is 16 residues. Germline CDR1 reads DFQATT; CDR2 reads SNEGSKA (reference sequence). The V end lost 3 bases, the J end lost 6 bases, and 21 bases lay between the germline ends. The CDR3, as DNA: TGCAGTGCTAGTCGACGGCGCCTAGTTGGAGTCAATGAGCAGTTCTTC. It specifies CSASRRRLVGVNEQFF.

This clonotype was counted at least ten times. The chain joins TRBV27 to TRBJ2-1; TRBD1 matches 8 bases. The V gene's germline CDR1 is MNHEY and CDR2 SMNVEV (reference sequence). This CDR3 region has 16 residues. Trimming cost V 6 bases and J 3 bases; bases outside gene matches: 10. CDR3 sequence (DNA): TGTGCCAGCAGCTACCAGGGGGCAAAGGGCTACAATGAGCAGTTCTTC. Translating it yields CASSYQGAKGYNEQFF.

At least ten counts were recorded for this clonotype. V and J are TRBV7-2 and TRBJ2-1; perhaps TRBD2 as D (5 bases). Trimming pared 2 bases from V and 10 bases from J, leaving 12 bases between. CDR1 and CDR2 from the germline V gene are SGHTA and FQGNSA. CDR3 length equals 13 residues. The CDR3 coding sequence is TGTGCCAGCAGCTTAACAGCGGCCTTGGAGCAGTTCTTC. Protein: CASSLTAALEQFF.

The rearrangement links TRBV27 to TRBJ1-6; maybe TRBD1 (6 bases). V was pared by 6 bases and J by 7 bases, with 13 bases between. The CDR3 contains 14 residues. Germline CDR1 is MNHEY and CDR2 is SMNVEV (reference sequence). DNA for the CDR3: TGTGCCAGCAGCCGAACAGGGTGGAATTCACCCCTCCACTTT. Amino acid sequence: CASSRTGWNSPLHF.

The chain has TRBV7-2 and TRBJ2-5, with TRBD1 as a possible D gene (5 bases). The germline CDR1 and CDR2 sequences are SGHTA and FQGNSA. This CDR3 region has 14 residues. The V gene lost 1 base and the J gene lost 5 bases, with 11 bases spanning the gap. CDR3 protein: CASSLDVGRETQYF. CDR3 nucleotide sequence: TGTGCCAGCAGCTTAGATGTGGGGCGGGAGACCCAGTACTTC.

This clonotype was counted at least ten times. The chain recombines TRBV10-2 with TRBJ1-1; D not resolved. Trimming removed 2 bases at V and 8 bases at J, with 9 bases between. The CDR3 sequence is 12 residues long. The germline gives CDR1 WSHSY, CDR2 SAAADI. The DNA of the CDR3 is TGCGCCAGCAGTGAGAGATTTCTGGAAGCTTTCTTT. Protein product: CASSERFLEAFF.

This clonotype was found many times. This sequence joins TRBV2 and TRBJ2-1; 10 bases line up with TRBD2. CDR3 length equals 15 residues. The germline gives CDR1 SNHLY, CDR2 FYNNEI. V dropped 6 bases and J dropped 4; count of bases not matched to a gene: 6. Here the CDR3 DNA reads TGTGCCAGCAGGGGCGCTAGCGGGAGTTACAATGAGCAGTTCTTC. Amino acids: CASRGASGSYNEQFF.

The rearrangement links TRBV10-3 to TRBJ2-6, with D hard to call. Trimming shortened V by 4 bases and J by 4 bases, and 5 bases separated the two germline ends. This CDR3 has 13 amino acids. CDR1 ENHRY and CDR2 SYGVKD come from the germline V gene. Here the CDR3 DNA reads TGTGCCATCAGTGTGGGGGGGGCCAACGTCCTGACTTTC. Residues: CAISVGGANVLTF.

This clonotype was detected a few times. The J gene is TRBJ2-1, the V gene TRBV12-3 or TRBV12-4, with D possibly TRBD2 on 5 matching bases. The CDR3 has 15 residues. Between the trimmed V and J ends, which lost 6 bases and 6 bases, there was a span of 18 bases. The CDR3 DNA sequence: TGTGCCAGCAGCACGGGATCTCCGGTACTCAATGAGCAGTTCTTC. Protein product: CASSTGSPVLNEQFF.

This chain joins TRBV7-9 and TRBJ2-2, with 8 bases matching TRBD2. The CDR3 contains 17 residues. The trim removed 1 base at V and 6 bases at J, leaving 10 bases unmatched. Germline V CDR1 and CDR2: SEHNR, FQNEAQ (reference sequence). CDR3 sequence (DNA): TGTGCCAGCAGCTTAGACCCCCGGGGGGGCCGGTCCGGGGAGCTGTTTTTT. It translates to CASSLDPRGGRSGELFF. The variable domain in full, with the rest retrieved from reference TRBV7-9 and TRBJ2-2, is DTGVSQNPRHKITKRGQNVTFRCDPISEHNRLYWYRQTLGQGPEFLTYFQNEAQLEKSRLLSDRFSAERPKGSFSTLEIQRTEQGDSAMYLCASSLDPRGGRSGELFFGEGSRLTVL.

The table lists this clonotype with a few counts. This chain connects TRBV9 to TRBJ2-3; unclear D gene. The V gene lost 0 bases and the J gene lost 0 bases, with 11 bases spanning the gap. This CDR3 comprises 16 residues. CDR1 and CDR2 from the germline V gene are SGDLS and YYNGEE. The CDR3 DNA sequence: TGTGCCAGCAGCGTAGGGTCTAACCCTAGCACAGATACGCAGTATTTT. It yields the protein CASSVGSNPSTDTQYF.

This clonotype has at least ten counts. J is TRBJ2-1 and V is TRBV7-2; no definite D call. The germline V gene encodes CDR1 SGHTA and CDR2 FQGNSA. V was shortened by 1 base and J by 15 bases, with 16 bases between the two germline ends. The CDR3 contains 13 residues. This CDR3 reads CASSLGYSGNPFF. CDR3 nucleotides: TGTGCCAGCAGCTTAGGTTACTCCGGCAATCCGTTCTTC.

This clonotype has a handful of counts. This chain uses TRBV27 with TRBJ2-1, with D possibly being TRBD2 (6 bases). Germline loops: CDR1 MNHEY, CDR2 SMNVEV (reference sequence). V was cut by 2 bases and J by 8 bases, with 13 bases left in between. The CDR3 is 14 residues long. The CDR3 spells CASSLLAQRYEQFF. CDR3 sequence (DNA): TGTGCCAGCAGTTTACTAGCGCAAAGGTATGAGCAGTTCTTC.

The genes are TRBV20-1 and TRBJ2-3; tentative D call: TRBD1 (6 bases). The CDR3 loop spans 13 amino acids. Germline V CDR1 and CDR2: DFQATT, SNEGSKA (reference sequence). The V gene lost 8 bases and the J gene lost 0 bases, with 12 bases spanning the gap. CDR3 sequence: CSSSGDSTDTQYF. In DNA, the CDR3 is TGCAGTTCTTCAGGGGATAGCACAGATACGCAGTATTTT.

This clonotype was observed at least ten times. This chain joins TRBV29-1 and TRBJ2-1; D unresolved. Trimming pared 1 base from V and 6 bases from J, leaving 7 bases between. Per the germline V gene, CDR1 is SQVTM and CDR2 is ANQGSEA. The CDR3 loop spans 12 amino acids. Here the CDR3 reads CSVEGARNEQFF. The DNA for the CDR3 is TGCAGCGTTGAAGGGGCCCGCAATGAGCAGTTCTTC.

This clonotype was seen a handful of times. The rearrangement joins TRBV6-2 or TRBV6-3 to TRBJ2-4; D ambiguous. Germline V lookup: CDR1 MNHEY, CDR2 SVGEGT. This CDR3 has 13 residues. The V gene lost 2 bases and the J gene lost 1 base, with 3 bases spanning the gap. The CDR3 DNA is TGTGCCAGCAGTTACAGGGCCAAAAACATTCAGTACTTC. This encodes CASSYRAKNIQYF.

This clonotype was counted ten times or more. V and J are TRBV7-7 and TRBJ2-5, with D unclear. Germline lookup yields CDR1 SSHAT and CDR2 FNYEAQ (reference sequence). The CDR3 consists of 13 residues. V was shortened by 0 bases and J by 5 bases, with 7 bases between the two germline ends. The CDR3 loop is CASSLASLETQYF. CDR3 coding DNA: TGTGCCAGCAGCTTAGCGAGCCTGGAGACCCAGTACTTC.

This clonotype was seen repeatedly, ten times or more. V gene TRBV15 combines with J gene TRBJ2-1; a possible D gene is TRBD1 (5 bases). The CDR3 is 15 residues long. Trimming stripped 0 bases from V and 5 bases from J, with 11 bases between. CDR1 and CDR2 from the germline V gene are LNHNV and YYDKDF (reference sequence). CDR3 DNA: TGTGCCACCAGCAGAGATCAGGGTCCGAACAATGAGCAGTTCTTC. Protein product: CATSRDQGPNNEQFF.

This clonotype turned up a few times. The chain recombines TRBV7-6 with TRBJ2-1, with a tentative D call TRBD2 (6 bases). V was clipped by 5 bases and J by 8 bases, with 19 bases between them. Germline assignment: CDR1 SGHVS and CDR2 FNYEAQ. The CDR3 covers 15 residues. This CDR3 reads CASSLRLDVIHEQFF. The CDR3 coding sequence is TGTGCCAGCAGCCTCAGACTAGATGTCATCCATGAGCAGTTCTTC. The whole variable domain, remainder taken from reference TRBV7-6 and TRBJ2-1, is GAGVSQSPRYKVTKRGQDVALRCDPISGHVSLYWYRQALGQGPEFLTYFNYEAQQDKSGLPNDRFSAERPEGSISTLTIQRTEQRDSAMYRCASSLRLDVIHEQFFGPGTRLTVL.